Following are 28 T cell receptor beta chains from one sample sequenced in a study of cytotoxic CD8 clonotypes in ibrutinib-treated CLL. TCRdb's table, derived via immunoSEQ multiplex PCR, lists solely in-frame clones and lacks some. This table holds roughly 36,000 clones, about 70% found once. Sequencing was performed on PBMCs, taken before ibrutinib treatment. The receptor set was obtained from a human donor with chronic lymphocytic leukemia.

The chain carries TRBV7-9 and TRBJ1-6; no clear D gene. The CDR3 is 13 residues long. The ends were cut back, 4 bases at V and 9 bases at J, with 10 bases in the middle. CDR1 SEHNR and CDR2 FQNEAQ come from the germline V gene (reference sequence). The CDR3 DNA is TGTGCCAGCAGCTATGAACAGAGTTCACCCCTCCACTTT. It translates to CASSYEQSSPLHF.

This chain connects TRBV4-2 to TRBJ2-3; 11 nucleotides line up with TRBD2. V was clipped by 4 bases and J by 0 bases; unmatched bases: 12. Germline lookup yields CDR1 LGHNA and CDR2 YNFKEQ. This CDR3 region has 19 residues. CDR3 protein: CASSLKRLAGGGSTDTQYF. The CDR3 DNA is TGTGCCAGCAGCCTCAAACGGTTAGCGGGAGGGGGGAGCACAGATACGCAGTATTTT.

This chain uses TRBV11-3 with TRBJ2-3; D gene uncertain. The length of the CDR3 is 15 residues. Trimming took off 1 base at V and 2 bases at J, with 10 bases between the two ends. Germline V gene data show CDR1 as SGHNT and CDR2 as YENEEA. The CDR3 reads CASSLGADPTDTQYF. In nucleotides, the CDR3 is TGTGCCAGCAGCTTAGGGGCAGACCCCACAGATACGCAGTATTTT.

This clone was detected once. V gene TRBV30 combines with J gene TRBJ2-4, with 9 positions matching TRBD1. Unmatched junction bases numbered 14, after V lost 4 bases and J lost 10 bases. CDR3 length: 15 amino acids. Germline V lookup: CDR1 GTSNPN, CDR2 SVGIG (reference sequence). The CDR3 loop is CAWIPTWGQGNIQYF. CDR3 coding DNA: TGTGCCTGGATACCGACTTGGGGACAGGGAAATATTCAGTACTTC. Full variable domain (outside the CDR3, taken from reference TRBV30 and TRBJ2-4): SQTIHQWPATLVQPVGSPLSLECTVEGTSNPNLYWYRQAAGRGLQLLFYSVGIGQISSEVPQNLSASRPQDRQFILSSKKLLLSDSGFYLCAWIPTWGQGNIQYFGAGTRLSVL.

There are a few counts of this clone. The CDR3 is CASSGAATGNTIYF. The DNA for the CDR3 is TGTGCCAGCAGTGGTGCAGCAACTGGAAACACCATATATTTT. The chain joins TRBV2 to TRBJ1-3; D is unclear. Germline lookup yields CDR1 SNHLY and CDR2 FYNNEI. This CDR3 is built from 14 residues. The V end was cut by 4 bases, the J end by 2 bases, with 9 bases between.

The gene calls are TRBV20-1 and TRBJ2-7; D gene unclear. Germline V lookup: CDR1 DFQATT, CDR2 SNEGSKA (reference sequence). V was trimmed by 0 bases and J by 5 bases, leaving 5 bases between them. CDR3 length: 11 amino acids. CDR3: CSAREGHEQYF. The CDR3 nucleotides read TGCAGTGCTAGAGAGGGTCACGAGCAGTACTTC.

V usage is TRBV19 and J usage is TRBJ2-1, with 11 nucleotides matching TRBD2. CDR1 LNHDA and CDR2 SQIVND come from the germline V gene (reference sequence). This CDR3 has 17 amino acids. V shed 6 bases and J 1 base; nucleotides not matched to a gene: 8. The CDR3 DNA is TGTGCCAGTAGCTCCCTCTCTAGCGGGGGGTCCTACAATGAGCAGTTCTTC. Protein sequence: CASSSLSSGGSYNEQFF.

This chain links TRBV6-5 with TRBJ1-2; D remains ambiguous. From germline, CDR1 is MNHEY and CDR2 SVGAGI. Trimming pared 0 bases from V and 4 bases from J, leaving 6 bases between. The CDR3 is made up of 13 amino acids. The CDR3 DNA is TGTGCCAGCAGTTACTCGAAGTTCTATGGCTACACCTTC. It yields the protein CASSYSKFYGYTF.

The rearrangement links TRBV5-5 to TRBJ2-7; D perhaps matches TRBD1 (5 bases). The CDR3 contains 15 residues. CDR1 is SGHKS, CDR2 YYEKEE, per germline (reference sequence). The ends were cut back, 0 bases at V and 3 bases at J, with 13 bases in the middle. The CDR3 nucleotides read TGTGCCAGCAGCTTGGCCCAGGACAAGGTCTACGAGCAGTACTTC. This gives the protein CASSLAQDKVYEQYF.

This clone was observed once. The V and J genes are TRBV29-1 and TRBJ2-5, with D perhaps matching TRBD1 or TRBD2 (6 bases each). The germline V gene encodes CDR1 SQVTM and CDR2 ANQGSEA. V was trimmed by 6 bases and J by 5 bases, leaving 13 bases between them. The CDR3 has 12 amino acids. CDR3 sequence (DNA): TGCAGCGTCGAGGGGGGAGACGAGACCCAGTACTTC. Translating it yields CSVEGGDETQYF.

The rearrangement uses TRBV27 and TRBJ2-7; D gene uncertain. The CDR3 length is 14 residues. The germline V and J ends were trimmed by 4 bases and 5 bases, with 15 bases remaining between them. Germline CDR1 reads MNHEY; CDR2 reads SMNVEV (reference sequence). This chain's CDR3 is CASSYGPRINEQYF. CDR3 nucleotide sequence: TGTGCCAGCAGTTACGGGCCCAGGATCAACGAGCAGTACTTC.

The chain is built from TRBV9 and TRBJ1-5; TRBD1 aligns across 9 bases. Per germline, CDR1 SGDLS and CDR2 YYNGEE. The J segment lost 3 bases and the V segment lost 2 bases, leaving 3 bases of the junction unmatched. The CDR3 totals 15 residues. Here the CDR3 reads CASSVGQGPNQPQHF. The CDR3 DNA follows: TGTGCCAGCAGCGTTGGACAGGGGCCCAATCAGCCCCAGCATTTT.

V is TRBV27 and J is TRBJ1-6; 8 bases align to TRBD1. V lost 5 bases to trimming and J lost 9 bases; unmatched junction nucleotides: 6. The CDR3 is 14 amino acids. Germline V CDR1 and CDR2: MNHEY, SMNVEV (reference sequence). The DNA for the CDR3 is TGTGCCAGCAGTCTCGGACAGGGAGGTTCACCCCTCCACTTT. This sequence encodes CASSLGQGGSPLHF.

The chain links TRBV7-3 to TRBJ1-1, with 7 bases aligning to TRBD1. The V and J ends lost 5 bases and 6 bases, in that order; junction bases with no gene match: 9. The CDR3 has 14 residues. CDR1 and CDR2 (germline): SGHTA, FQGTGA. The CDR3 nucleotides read TGTGCCAGCAGCCGGGGGACAGCGTTCGCTGAAGCTTTCTTT. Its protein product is CASSRGTAFAEAFF.

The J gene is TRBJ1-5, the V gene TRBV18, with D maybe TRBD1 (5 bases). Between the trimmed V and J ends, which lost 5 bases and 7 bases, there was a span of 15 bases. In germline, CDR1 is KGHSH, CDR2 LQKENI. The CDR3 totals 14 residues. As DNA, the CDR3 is TGTGCCAGCTCAGATGGCAGGGTGAGACAGCCCCAGCATTTT. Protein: CASSDGRVRQPQHF.

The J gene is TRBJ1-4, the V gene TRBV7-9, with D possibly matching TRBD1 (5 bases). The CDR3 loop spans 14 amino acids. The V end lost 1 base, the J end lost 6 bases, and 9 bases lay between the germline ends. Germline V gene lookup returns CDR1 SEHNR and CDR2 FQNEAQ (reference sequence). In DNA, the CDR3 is TGTGCCAGCAGCTTAGGGGGGTTTGATGAAAAACTGTTTTTT. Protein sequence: CASSLGGFDEKLFF.

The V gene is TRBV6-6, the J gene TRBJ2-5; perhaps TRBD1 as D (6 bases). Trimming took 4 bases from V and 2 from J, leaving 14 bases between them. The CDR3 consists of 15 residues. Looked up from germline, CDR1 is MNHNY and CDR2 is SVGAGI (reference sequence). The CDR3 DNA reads TGTGCCAGCAGTTTAGAGGGGGTGCTGCAAGAGACCCAGTACTTC. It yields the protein CASSLEGVLQETQYF.

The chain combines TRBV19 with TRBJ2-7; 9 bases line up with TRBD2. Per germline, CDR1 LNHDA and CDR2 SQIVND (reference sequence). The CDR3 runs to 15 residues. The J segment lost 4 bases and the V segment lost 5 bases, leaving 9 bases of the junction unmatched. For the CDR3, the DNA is TGTGCCAGTAGTCCCGCAAGTGCGGGAGGGTACGAGCAGTACTTC. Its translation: CASSPASAGGYEQYF.

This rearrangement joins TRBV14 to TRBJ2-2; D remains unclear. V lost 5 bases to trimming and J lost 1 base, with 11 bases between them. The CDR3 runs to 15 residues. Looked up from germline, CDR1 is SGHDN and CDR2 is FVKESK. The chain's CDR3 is CASSERKGNTGELFF. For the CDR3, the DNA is TGTGCCAGCAGCGAAAGAAAGGGGAACACCGGGGAGCTGTTTTTT. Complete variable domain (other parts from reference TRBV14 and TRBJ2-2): EAGVTQFPSHSVIEKGQTVTLRCDPISGHDNLYWYRRVMGKEIKFLLHFVKESKQDESGMPNNRFLAERTGGTYSTLKVQPAELEDSGVYFCASSERKGNTGELFFGEGSRLTVL.

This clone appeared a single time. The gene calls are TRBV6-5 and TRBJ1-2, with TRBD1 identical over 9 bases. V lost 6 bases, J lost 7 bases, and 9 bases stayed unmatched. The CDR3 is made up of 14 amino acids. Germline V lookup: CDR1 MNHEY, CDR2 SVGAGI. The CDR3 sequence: CASSTGGAFGGYTF. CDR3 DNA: TGTGCCAGCAGCACAGGGGGCGCCTTCGGTGGCTACACCTTC.

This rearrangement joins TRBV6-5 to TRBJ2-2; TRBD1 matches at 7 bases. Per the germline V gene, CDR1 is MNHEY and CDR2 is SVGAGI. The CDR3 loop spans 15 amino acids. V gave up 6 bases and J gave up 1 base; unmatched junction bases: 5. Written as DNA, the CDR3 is TGTGCCAGCAGAACAGGGGTCATGAACACCGGGGAGCTGTTTTTT. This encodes CASRTGVMNTGELFF.

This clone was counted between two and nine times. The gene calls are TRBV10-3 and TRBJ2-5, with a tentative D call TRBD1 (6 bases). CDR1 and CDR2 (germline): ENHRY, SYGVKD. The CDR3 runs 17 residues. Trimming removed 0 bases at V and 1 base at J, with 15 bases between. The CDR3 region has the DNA TGTGCCATCAGTGAGTCCTCCTACCCAGGGGTCCAAGAGACCCAGTACTTC. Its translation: CAISESSYPGVQETQYF.

The CDR3 here is CASSSYPTGANTDTQYF. For the CDR3, the DNA is TGTGCCAGCAGTTCTTACCCGACAGGGGCAAACACAGATACGCAGTATTTT. The genes are TRBV28 and TRBJ2-3; TRBD1 matches at 8 bases. The CDR3 sequence is 17 residues long. From germline, CDR1 is MDHEN and CDR2 SYDVKM. The ends lost 4 bases at V and 2 bases at J; junction bases unmatched: 11.

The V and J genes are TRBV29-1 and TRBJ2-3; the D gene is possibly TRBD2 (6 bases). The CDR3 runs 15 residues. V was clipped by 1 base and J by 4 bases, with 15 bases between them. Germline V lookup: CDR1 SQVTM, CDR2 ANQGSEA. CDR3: CSVEGLGGVADTQYF. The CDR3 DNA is TGCAGCGTTGAAGGCTTGGGGGGTGTCGCAGATACGCAGTATTTT.

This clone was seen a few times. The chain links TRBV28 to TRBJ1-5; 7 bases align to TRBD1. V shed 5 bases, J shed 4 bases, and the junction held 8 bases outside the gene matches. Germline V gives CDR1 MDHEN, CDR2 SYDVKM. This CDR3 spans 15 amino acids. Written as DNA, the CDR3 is TGTGCCAGCAGTCCGACAGACAGGGCGAATCAGCCCCAGCATTTT. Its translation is CASSPTDRANQPQHF.

CDR3: CASSSGTYSNQPQHF. For the CDR3, the DNA is TGTGCCAGCAGTTCCGGGACATACTCCAATCAGCCCCAGCATTTT. V is TRBV28 and J is TRBJ1-5; a weak D match, TRBD1 (6 bases). CDR1 MDHEN and CDR2 SYDVKM come from the germline V gene. The V gene lost 4 bases and the J gene lost 3 bases, with 13 bases spanning the gap. The CDR3 totals 15 residues.

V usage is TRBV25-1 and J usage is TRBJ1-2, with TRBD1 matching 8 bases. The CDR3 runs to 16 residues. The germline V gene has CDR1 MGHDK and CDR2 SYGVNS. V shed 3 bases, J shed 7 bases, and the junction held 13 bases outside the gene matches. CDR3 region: CASSDPGQGARGGYTF. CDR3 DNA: TGTGCCAGCAGTGACCCCGGTCAGGGGGCGCGAGGTGGCTACACCTTC.

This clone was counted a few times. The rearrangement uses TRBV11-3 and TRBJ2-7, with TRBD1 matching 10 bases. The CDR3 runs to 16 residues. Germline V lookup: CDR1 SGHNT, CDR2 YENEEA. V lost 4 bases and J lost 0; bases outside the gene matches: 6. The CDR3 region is CASSSTGQGSSYEQYF. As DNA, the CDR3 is TGTGCCAGCAGCTCGACGGGACAGGGGAGCTCCTACGAGCAGTACTTC.